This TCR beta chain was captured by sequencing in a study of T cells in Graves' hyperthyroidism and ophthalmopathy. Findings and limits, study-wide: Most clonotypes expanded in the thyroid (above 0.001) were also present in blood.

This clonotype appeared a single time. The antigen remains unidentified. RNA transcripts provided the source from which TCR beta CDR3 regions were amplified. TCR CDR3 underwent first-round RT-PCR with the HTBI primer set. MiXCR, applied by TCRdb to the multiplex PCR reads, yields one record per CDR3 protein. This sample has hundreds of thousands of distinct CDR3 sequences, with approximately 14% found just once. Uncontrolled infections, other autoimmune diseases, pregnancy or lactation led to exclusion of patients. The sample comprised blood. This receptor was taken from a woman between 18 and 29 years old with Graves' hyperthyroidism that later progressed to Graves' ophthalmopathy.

CDR3 sequence reads: CSARGSFTDTQYF. In DNA, the CDR3 is TGCAGTGCTAGAGGCTCGTTCACAGATACGCAGTATTTT. The chain uses TRBV20-1 and TRBJ2-3; unclear D gene. Trimming cost V 1 base and J 2 bases, with 7 bases left between them. Per germline, CDR1 DFQATT and CDR2 SNEGSKA (reference sequence). This CDR3 spans 13 amino acids.